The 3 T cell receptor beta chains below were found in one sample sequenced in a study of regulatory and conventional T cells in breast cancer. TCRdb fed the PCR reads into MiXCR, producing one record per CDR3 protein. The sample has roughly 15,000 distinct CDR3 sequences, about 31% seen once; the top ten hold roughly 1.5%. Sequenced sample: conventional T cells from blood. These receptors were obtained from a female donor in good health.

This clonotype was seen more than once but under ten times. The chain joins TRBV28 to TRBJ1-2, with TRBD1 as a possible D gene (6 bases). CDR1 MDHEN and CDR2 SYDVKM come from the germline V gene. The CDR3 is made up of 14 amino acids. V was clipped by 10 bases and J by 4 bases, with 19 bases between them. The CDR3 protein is CATNSGAAVYGYTF. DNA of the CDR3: TGTGCCACTAACTCGGGGGCGGCCGTCTATGGCTACACCTTC.

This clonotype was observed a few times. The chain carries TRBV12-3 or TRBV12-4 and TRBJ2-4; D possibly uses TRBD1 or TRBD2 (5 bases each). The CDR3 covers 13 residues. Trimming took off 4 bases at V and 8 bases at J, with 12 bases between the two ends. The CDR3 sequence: CASSSSGSHIQYF. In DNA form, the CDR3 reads TGTGCCAGCAGTTCCTCAGGGAGTCACATTCAGTACTTC.

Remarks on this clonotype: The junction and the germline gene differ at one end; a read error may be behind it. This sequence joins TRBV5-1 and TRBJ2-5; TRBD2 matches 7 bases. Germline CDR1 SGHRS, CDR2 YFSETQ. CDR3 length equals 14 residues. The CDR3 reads CASSLGLAGETQHF. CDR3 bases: TGCGCCAGCAGCTTGGGACTAGCCGGGGAGACCCAGCACTTC.